This T cell receptor (beta chain) was recorded in a study of T cell repertoires in cytomegalovirus infection. Whole-study context: From public TCR beta signatures came an indication of both CMV infection and matching HLA type. Study-wide points: HLA-C-restricted, CMV-specific TCR beta clonotypes were dominant ex vivo. There were carriers of CMV plus the relevant HLA, and cumulative public TCR beta family frequency identified them.

One entry per CDR3 protein results from TCRdb running MiXCR on the reads. Altogether hundreds of thousands of distinct CDR3 sequences are present, 35% being singletons, with the ten largest covering more than 2.5%. The CDR3 is 15 residues long. Germline V gives CDR1 MNHNS, CDR2 SASEGT. V dropped 8 bases and J dropped 7; count of bases not matched to a gene: 16. This clonotype was recorded a few times. Its target is not known. The sequencing sample was made of PBMCs. This TCR was sampled from a human donor in good health (CMV status not recorded). Some clones in this sample may be carry-over from other donors' samples. The J gene is TRBJ1-1, the V gene TRBV6-1, with 7 bases that match TRBD1. The CDR3: CASRPLGGLLDEAFF. The CDR3, as DNA: TGTGCCAGCCGACCTTTAGGGGGCCTGCTGGATGAAGCTTTCTTT.